The following is a T cell receptor (beta chain) sequence with its context. Using unique molecular identifiers, the investigators prepared the TCRbeta library. One entry per CDR3 protein results from TCRdb running MiXCR on the PCR reads. The sample holds hundreds of thousands of distinct CDR3 sequences; 10% to 15% are singletons and the top ten take roughly 2.3%. This entry is derived from a study of T-cell reconstitution after alpha-beta-depleted transplantation in children. The CDR3 covers 12 residues. Germline V gene sequence: CDR1 MDHEN, CDR2 SYDVKM. This TCR was recovered from a male patient younger than 18 who had a stem cell transplant for acute myeloid leukemia, so the T cells may come from the graft donor. The specimen comprised PBMCs, mostly from graft donor cells, sampled 360 days after TCRalphabeta/CD19-depleted stem cell transplant. The V gene is TRBV28, the J gene TRBJ1-5, with D perhaps matching TRBD1 (6 bases). CDR3 sequence (DNA): TGTGCGGAACAGGGAGACAATCAGCCCCAGCATTTT. Translation gives CAEQGDNQPQHF. Full variable domain (rest looked up from reference TRBV28 and TRBJ1-5): DVKVTQSSRYLVKRTGEKVFLECVQDMDHENMFWYRQDPGLGLRLIYFSYDVKMKEKGDIPEGYSVSREKKERFSLILESASTNQTSMYLCAEQGDNQPQHFGDGTRLSIL.